Below are 3 T cell receptor beta chains sequenced from a single sample in a study of blood T cell repertoires in COVID-19. The data were produced by immunoSEQ multiplex PCR, yet TCRdb's version contains in-frame clones alone and is incomplete. The profile shows about 110,000 clones, 76% of them singletons. Sequences were obtained from peripheral blood. The receptors were sampled from a man older than 75 with COVID-19, enrolled during active disease.

The J gene is TRBJ2-7, the V gene TRBV12-5; 11 bases line up with TRBD1. This CDR3 is 14 amino acids long. Germline V gene sequence: CDR1 LGHNT, CDR2 FRNRAP. V lost 4 bases and J lost 2; bases outside the gene matches: 1. Here the CDR3 reads CASGWGQGAYEQYF. In nucleotides, the CDR3 is TGTGCTAGTGGTTGGGGACAGGGGGCCTACGAGCAGTACTTC.

Only a few counts were recorded for this clone. The J gene is TRBJ2-7, the V gene TRBV27; TRBD2 matches 11 bases. The germline V gene has CDR1 MNHEY and CDR2 SMNVEV (reference sequence). The CDR3 has 15 amino acids. V lost 0 bases and J lost 3; bases outside the gene matches: 1. The CDR3 is CASSLSSGRGYEQYF. CDR3 nucleotides: TGTGCCAGCAGTTTATCTAGCGGGAGGGGCTACGAGCAGTACTTC.

This clone was detected a few times. The chain recombines TRBV6-2 or TRBV6-3 with TRBJ2-3; D gene unclear. Trimming removed 3 bases from V and 6 bases from J, with 7 bases in between. Germline V gene lookup returns CDR1 MNHEY and CDR2 SVGEGT. The CDR3 runs 12 residues. CDR3 protein: CASSYYRDTQYF. The CDR3 bases are TGTGCCAGCAGTTATTATCGGGATACGCAGTATTTT.